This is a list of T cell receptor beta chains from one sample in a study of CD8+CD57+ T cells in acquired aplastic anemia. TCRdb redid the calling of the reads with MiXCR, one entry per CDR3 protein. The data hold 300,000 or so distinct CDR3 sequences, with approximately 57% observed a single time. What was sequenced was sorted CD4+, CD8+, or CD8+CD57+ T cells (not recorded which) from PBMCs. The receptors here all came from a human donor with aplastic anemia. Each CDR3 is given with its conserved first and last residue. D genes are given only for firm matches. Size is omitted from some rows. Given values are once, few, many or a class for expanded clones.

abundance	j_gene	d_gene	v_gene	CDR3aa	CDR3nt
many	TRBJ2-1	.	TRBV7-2	CASSLLSGSSYNEQFF	TGTGCCAGCAGCTTGCTAAGCGGCAGCTCCTACAATGAGCAGTTCTTC
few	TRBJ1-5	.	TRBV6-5	CASSIHGLTGQPQHF	TGTGCCAGCAGCATACATGGACTAACGGGACAGCCCCAGCATTTT
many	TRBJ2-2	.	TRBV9	CASSVRTGELFF	TGTGCCAGCAGCGTTAGGACCGGGGAGCTGTTTTTT
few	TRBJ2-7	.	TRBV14	CATSDGVSPAYF	TGTGCCACCAGTGATGGGGTGTCTCCGGCGTACTTC
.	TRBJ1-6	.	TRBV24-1	CATSDPQTGYNSPLHF	TGTGCCACCAGCGATCCCCAGACAGGTTATAATTCACCCCTCCACTTT
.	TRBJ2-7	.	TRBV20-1	CSASVDYEQYF	TGCAGTGCTAGCGTCGACTACGAGCAGTACTTC
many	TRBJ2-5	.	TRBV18	CASSGQNGETQYF	TGTGCCAGCTCTGGACAGAATGGGGAGACCCAGTACTTC
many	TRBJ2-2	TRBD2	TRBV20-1	CSARDATSVSGELFF	TGCAGTGCTAGAGACGCGACTAGCGTCTCCGGGGAGCTGTTTTTT
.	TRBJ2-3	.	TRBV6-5	CASRYRERGTQYF	TGTGCCAGCAGATACCGGGAGCGAGGTACGCAGTATTTT
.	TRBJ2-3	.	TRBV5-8	CASSLGLGVDTHYF	TGTGCCAGCAGCTTGGGGCTAGGGGTGGATACGCATTATTTT
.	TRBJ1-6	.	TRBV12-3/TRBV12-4	CASSLESYNSPLHF	TGTGCCAGCAGTTTAGAGTCCTATAATTCACCCCTCCACTTT
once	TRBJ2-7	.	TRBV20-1	CSASETGIYEQYF	TGCAGTGCCAGTGAGACAGGAATCTACGAGCAGTACTTC
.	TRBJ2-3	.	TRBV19	CASSIFFWTQSTDTQYF	TGTGCCAGTAGTATCTTCTTTTGGACCCAGAGCACAGATACGCAGTATTTT
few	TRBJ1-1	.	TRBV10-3	CAISEGGQGRNTEAFF	TGTGCCATCAGTGAGGGTGGGCAGGGAAGGAACACTGAAGCTTTCTTT
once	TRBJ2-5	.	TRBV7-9	CASSTSEEETQYF	TGTGCCAGCAGCACATCGGAAGAAGAGACCCAGTACTTC
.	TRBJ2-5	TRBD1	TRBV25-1	CASSEHRGQETQYF	TGTGCCAGCAGTGAACACAGGGGGCAGGAGACCCAGTACTTC
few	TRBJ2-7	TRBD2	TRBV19	CASSIGGKQYF	TGTGCCAGTAGTATCGGGGGGAAGCAGTACTTC
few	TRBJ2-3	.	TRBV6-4	CASSASGTTDTQYF	TGTGCCAGCAGTGCGTCCGGGACGACAGATACGCAGTATTTT
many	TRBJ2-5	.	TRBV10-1	CASSELGKETQYF	TGCGCCAGCAGTGAGCTCGGGAAAGAGACCCAGTACTTC
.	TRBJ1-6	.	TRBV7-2	CASSLDKGSYNSPLHF	TGTGCCAGCAGCTTAGATAAGGGGTCCTATAATTCACCCCTCCACTTT
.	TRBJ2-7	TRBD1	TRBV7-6	CASSSSGQIYEQYF	TGTGCCAGCAGCTCGTCGGGACAGATTTACGAGCAGTACTTC
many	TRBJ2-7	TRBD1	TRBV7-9	CASSTGTGPYEQYF	TGTGCCAGCAGCACCGGGACAGGGCCCTACGAGCAGTACTTC
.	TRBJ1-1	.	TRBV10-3	CAISESGGEGNTEAFF	TGTGCCATCAGTGAGTCGGGAGGTGAAGGAAACACTGAAGCTTTCTTT
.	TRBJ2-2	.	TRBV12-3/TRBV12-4	CASPRITGELFF	TGTGCCAGCCCTCGGATCACCGGGGAGCTGTTTTTT
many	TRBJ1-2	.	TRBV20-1	CSARVVQVNGYTF	TGCAGTGCTAGGGTGGTACAGGTCAATGGCTACACCTTC
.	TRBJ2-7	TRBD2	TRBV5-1	CASSYTSGYEQYF	TGCGCCAGCAGCTACACTAGCGGGTACGAGCAGTACTTC
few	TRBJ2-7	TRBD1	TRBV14	CASSRGQAAKGEQYF	TGTGCCAGCAGTAGGGGACAGGCGGCGAAGGGCGAGCAGTACTTC
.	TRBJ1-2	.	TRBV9	CASSPDRTNYGCTF	TGTGCCAGCAGCCCAGACAGGACTAACTATGGCTGCACCTTC
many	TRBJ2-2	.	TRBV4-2	CASSLDFGPNTGELFF	TGTGCCAGCAGCCTGGATTTTGGCCCGAACACCGGGGAGCTGTTTTTT
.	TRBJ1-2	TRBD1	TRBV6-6	CATITDRRNTF	TGTGCCACCATAACGGACAGGAGGAACACCTTC
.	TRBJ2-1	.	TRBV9	CASSRASGEQFF	TGTGCCAGCAGCCGCGCTTCTGGGGAGCAGTTCTTC
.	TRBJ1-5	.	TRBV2	CASTDLVGKPQHF	TGTGCCAGCACCGACCTAGTAGGGAAGCCCCAGCATTTT
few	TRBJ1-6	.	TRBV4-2	CASSQEVDRSSYNSPLHF	TGTGCCAGCAGCCAAGAGGTCGACAGGAGCTCCTATAATTCACCCCTCCACTTT
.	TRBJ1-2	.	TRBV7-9	CASSGDGFYGYTF	TGTGCCAGCAGCGGGGACGGGTTCTATGGCTACACCTTC
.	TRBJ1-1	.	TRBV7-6	CASSLGPWGDDTEAFF	TGTGCCAGCAGCCTCGGACCGTGGGGGGATGACACTGAAGCTTTCTTT
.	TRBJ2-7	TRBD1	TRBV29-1	CSVEGETGGSYEQYF	TGCAGCGTTGAGGGAGAGACAGGGGGGTCCTACGAGCAGTACTTC
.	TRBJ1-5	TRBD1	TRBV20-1	CSASAGGQGANQPQHF	TGCAGTGCTAGTGCCGGTGGACAGGGCGCAAATCAGCCCCAGCATTTT
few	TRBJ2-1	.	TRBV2	CASSEREIGEQFF	TGTGCCAGCAGTGAAAGGGAGATTGGTGAGCAGTTCTTC
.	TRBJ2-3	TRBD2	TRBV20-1	CSARDLLAGVRTDTQYF	TGCAGTGCTAGAGATCTACTAGCGGGTGTTCGCACAGATACGCAGTATTTT
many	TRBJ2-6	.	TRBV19	CASSIAGGSGANVLTF	TGTGCCAGTAGTATAGCTGGCGGGTCTGGGGCCAACGTCCTGACTTTC
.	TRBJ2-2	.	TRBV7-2	CASTTPNTGELFF	TGTGCCAGCACCACGCCAAACACCGGGGAGCTGTTTTTT
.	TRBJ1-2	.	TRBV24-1	CATSANQQRGSIYGYTF	TGTGCCACCAGTGCGAACCAACAGCGGGGATCAATTTATGGCTACACCTTC
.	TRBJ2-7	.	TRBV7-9	CASSGDDYEQYF	TGTGCCAGCAGCGGGGACGACTACGAGCAGTACTTC
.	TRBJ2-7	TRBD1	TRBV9	CASSYGTGTVNEQYF	TGTGCCAGCAGCTACGGGACAGGGACCGTGAACGAGCAGTACTTC
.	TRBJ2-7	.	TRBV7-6	CASSVQGDRVYEQYF	TGTGCCAGCAGCGTTCAGGGTGATCGCGTTTACGAGCAGTACTTC